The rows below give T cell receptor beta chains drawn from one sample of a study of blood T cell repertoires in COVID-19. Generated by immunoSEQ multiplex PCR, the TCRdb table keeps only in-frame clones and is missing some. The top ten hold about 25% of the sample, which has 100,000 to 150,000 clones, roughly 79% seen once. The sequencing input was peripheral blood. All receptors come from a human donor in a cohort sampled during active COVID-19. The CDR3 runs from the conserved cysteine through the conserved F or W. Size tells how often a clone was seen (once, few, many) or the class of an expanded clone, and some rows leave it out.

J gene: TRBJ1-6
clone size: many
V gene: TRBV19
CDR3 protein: CASRRTGKNSPLHF

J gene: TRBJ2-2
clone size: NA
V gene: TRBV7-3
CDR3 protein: CASSLTGKAGELFF

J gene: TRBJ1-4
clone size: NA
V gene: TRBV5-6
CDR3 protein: CASSLGQVGKLFF

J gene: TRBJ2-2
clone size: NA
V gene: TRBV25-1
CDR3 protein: CASRRTGNTGELFF

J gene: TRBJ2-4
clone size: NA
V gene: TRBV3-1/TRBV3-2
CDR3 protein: CASSQEGLNPKNIQYF

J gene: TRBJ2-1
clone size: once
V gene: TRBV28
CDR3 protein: CASSGVANTRNNEQFF

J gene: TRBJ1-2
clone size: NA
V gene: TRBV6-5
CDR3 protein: CASSYDITNYGYTF

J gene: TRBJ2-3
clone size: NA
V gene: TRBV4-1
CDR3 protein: CASSNPLAGRGTQYF

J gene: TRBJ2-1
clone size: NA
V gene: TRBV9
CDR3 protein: CASSRGGANSYNEQFF

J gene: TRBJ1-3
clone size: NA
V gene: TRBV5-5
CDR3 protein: CASSPYPTQGISGNTIYF

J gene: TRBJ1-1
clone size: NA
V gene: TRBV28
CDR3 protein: CASSLTAGEAFF

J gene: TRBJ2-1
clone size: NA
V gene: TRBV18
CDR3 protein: CASSTAEAGDEQFF

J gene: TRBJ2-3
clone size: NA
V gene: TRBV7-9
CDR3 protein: CASSRSSGRATDTQYF

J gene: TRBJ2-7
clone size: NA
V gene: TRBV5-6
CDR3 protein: CASSYRGTGPPYEQYF

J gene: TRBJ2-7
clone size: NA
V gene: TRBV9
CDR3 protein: CASSGTEGGEQYF

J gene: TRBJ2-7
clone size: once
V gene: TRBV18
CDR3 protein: CASSPVGAHEQYF

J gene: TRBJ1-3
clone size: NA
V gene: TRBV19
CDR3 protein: CASTVTGVFSGNTIYF

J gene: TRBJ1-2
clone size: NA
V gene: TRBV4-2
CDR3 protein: CASSQGARSLNYGYTF

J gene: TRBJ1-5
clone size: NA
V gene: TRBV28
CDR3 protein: CASSFSRLNQPQHF

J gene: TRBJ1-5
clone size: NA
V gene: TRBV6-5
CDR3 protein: CASSRGTGGDQPQHF

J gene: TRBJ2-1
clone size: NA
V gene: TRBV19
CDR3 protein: CASSIVLTAEEQFF

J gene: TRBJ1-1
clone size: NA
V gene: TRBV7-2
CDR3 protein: CASSPLFEAFF

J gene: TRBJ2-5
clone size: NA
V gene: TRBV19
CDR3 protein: CASSIGGGSETQYF

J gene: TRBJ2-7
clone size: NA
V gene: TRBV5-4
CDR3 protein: CASSLELAGNYEQYF

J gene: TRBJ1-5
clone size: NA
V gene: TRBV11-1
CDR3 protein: CASSENRGQPQHF

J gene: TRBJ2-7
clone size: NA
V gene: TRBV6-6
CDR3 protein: CASSSPQAGSYEQYF

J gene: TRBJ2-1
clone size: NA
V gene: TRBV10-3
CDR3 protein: CAISESAYNEQFF

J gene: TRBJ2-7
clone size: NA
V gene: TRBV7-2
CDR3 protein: CASSQIPTSRYEQYF

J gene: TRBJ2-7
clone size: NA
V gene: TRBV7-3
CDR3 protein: CASSQGTGSSYEQYF

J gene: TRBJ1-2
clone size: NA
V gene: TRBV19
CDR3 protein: CASSTRDSYYGYTF

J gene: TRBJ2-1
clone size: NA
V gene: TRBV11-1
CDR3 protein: CASSLAWDRQNEQFF

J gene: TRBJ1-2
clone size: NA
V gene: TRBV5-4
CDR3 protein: CASSLAGDRARYGYTF

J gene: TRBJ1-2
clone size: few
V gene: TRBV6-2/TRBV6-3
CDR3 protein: CASSYTGNYGYTF

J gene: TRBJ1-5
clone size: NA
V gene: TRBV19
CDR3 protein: CASATGTAGPQHF

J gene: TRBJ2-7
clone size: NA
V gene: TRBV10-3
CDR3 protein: CAISESTAYDEQYF

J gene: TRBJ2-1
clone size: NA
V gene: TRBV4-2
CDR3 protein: CASSQERGVNEQFF

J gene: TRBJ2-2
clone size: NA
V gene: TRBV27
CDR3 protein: CASSPTSRNTGELFF

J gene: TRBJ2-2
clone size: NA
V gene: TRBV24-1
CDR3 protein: CATSDPTSGGPGELFF

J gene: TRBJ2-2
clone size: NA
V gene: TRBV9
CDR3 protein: CASSVEQALVTGELFF

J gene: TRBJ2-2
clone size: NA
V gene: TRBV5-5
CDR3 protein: CASSLKAGNTGELFF

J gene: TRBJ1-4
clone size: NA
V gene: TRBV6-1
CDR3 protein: CASSELLLNEKLFF

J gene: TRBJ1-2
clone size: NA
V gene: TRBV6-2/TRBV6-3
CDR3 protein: CASSYSGEAYGYTF

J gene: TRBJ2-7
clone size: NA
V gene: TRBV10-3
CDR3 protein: CAISLGGGANYEQYF

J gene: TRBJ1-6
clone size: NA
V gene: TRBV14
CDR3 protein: CASSQLGVGNSPLHF

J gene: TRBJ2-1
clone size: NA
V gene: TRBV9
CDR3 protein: CASSVLQGAYNEQFF

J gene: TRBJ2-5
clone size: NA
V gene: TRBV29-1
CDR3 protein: CSVAYSAERGETQYF

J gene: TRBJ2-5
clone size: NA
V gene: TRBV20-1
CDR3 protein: CSASYLGSQETQYF

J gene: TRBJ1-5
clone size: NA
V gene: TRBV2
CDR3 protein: CASSEALGRAGQPQHF

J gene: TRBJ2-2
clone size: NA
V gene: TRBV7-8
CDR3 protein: CASSLVRVTGELFF

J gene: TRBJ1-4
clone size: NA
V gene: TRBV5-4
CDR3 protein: CASSLDGADEKLFF

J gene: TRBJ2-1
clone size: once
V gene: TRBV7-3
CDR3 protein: CASSILTVLAGGNEQFF

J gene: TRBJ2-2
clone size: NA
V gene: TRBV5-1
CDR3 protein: CASSLTSGRSPAGELFF

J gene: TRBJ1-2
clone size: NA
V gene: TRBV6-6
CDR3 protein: CASSQQPNYGYTF

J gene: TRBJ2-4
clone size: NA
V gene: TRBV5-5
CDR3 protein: CASSPGVAGGGFNQYF

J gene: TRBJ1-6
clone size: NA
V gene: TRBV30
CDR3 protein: CAWSPSSNSPLHF

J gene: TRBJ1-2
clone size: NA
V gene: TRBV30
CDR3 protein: CAWSVPKNFTF

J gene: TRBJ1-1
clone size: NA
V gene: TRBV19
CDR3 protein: CASSIPRTEAFF